This TCR beta chain was identified during a study of blood T cell repertoires in COVID-19. Enrolled during active infection, Seattle patients were then followed longitudinally. The V gene's germline CDR1 is SGHRS and CDR2 YFSETQ. The CDR3 length is 15 residues. Trimming at V came to 0 bases and at J to 5 bases, leaving 4 bases not matched to a gene. In the authors' workflow: Amplification from reference gene primers served as the basis for estimated nucleated cell counts. Only in-frame clones appear in the TCRdb table, and some are missing; sequencing was by immunoSEQ multiplex PCR. V and J calls and clone size are copied from that table; D and trimming were computed from the DNA. The sample lists 140,000 to 150,000 clones; about 88% were seen once.

The TCR was taken from a human donor with COVID-19, enrolled during active disease. The donor label of this sample is uncertain. Material: peripheral blood. The gene calls are TRBV5-1 and TRBJ1-5, with 8 bases fitting TRBD1. DNA of the CDR3: TGCGCCAGCAGCTTGGGGGACAGGCGCGATCAGCCCCAGCATTTT. It is translated as CASSLGDRRDQPQHF.